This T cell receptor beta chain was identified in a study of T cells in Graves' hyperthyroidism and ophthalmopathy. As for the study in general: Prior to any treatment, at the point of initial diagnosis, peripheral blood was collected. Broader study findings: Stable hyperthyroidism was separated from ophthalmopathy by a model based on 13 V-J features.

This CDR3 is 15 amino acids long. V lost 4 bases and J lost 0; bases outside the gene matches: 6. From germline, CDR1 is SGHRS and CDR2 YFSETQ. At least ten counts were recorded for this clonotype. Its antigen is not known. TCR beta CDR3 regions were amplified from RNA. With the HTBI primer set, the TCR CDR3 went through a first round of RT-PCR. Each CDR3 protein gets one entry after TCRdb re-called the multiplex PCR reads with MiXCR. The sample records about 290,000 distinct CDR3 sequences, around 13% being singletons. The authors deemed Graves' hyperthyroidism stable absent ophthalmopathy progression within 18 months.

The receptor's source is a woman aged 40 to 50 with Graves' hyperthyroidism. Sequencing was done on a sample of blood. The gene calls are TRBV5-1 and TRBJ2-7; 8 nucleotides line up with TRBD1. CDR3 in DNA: TGCGCCAGCAGCATGGGACAGGCTTTCTCCTACGAGCAGTACTTC. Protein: CASSMGQAFSYEQYF.